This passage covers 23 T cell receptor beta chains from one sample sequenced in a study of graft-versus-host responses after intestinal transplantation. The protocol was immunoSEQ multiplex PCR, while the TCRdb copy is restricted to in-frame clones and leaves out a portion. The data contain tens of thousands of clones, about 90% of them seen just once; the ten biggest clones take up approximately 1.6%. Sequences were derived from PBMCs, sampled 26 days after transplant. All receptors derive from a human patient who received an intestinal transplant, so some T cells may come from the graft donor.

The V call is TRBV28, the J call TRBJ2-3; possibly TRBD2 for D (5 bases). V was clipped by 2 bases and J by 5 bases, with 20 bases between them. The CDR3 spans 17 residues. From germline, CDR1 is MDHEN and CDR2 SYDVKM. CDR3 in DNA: TGTGCCAGCAGTTTAAGGACGTGGCACCCCCGGGAAGATACGCAGTATTTT. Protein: CASSLRTWHPREDTQYF.

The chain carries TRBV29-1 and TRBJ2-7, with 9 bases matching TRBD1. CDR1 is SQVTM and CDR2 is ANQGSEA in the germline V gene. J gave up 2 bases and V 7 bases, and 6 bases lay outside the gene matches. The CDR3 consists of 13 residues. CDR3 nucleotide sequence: TGCAGCGCTTCCGGGACAGGGCCCTACGAGCAGTACTTC. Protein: CSASGTGPYEQYF.

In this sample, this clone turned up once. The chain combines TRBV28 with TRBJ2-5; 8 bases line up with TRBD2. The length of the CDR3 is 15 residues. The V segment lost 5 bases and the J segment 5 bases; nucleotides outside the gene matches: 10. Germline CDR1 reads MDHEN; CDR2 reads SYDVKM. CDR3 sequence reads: CASSISAGVRETQYF. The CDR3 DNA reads TGTGCCAGCAGTATATCAGCGGGAGTAAGGGAGACCCAGTACTTC.

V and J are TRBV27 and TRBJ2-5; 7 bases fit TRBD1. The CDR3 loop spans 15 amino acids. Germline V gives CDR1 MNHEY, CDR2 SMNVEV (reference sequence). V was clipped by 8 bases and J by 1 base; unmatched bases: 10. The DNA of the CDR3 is TGTGCCAGCGGCCCCGGGACAGATACCCAAGAGACCCAGTACTTC. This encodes CASGPGTDTQETQYF.

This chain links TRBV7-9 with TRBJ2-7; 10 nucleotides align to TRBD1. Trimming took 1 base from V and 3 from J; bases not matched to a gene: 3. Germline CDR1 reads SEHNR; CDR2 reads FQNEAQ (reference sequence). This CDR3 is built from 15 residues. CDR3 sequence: CASSLVGQGLYEQYF. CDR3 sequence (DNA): TGTGCCAGCAGCTTAGTGGGACAGGGGCTCTACGAGCAGTACTTC.

This CDR3 is CASSDTSGATDTQYF. CDR3 sequence (DNA): TGTGCCAGCAGTGACACTAGCGGGGCCACAGATACGCAGTATTTT. The chain is built from TRBV6-4 and TRBJ2-3; TRBD2 matches at 10 bases. The trim removed 2 bases at V and 2 bases at J, leaving 1 base unmatched. Germline V gives CDR1 MRHNA, CDR2 SNTAGT. CDR3 length: 15 amino acids.

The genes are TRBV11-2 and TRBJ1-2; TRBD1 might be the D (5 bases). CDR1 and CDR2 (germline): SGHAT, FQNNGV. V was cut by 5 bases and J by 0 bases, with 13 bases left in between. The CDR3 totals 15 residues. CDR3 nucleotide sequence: TGTGCCAGCAGCCCACCGACAGTAGCTAACTATGGCTACACCTTC. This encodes CASSPPTVANYGYTF.

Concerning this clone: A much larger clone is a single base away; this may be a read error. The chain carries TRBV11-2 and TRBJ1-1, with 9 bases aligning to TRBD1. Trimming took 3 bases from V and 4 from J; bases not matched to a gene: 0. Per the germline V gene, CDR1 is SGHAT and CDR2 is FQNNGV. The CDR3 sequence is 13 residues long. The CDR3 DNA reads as TGTGCCAGCAGCTTGACAGGGGGCACTGAAGCTTTCTTT. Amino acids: CASSLTGGTEAFF.

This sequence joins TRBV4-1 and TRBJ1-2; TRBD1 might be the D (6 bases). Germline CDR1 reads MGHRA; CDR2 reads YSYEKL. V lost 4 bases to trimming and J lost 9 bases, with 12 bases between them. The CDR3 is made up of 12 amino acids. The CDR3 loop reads CASSLVGQSYTF. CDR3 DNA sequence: TGCGCCAGCAGCCTAGTAGGACAGAGCTACACCTTC.

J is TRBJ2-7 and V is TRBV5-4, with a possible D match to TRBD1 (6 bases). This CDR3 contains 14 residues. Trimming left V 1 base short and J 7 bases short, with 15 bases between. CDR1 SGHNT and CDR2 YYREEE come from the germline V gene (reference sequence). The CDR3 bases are TGTGCCAGCAGCTTGATGACAGGCCCCGGGGAGCAGTACTTC. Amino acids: CASSLMTGPGEQYF.

The CDR3 DNA sequence: TGTGCCAGCAGTTTGACAGGGAACGGTGAAGCTTTCTTT. It is translated as CASSLTGNGEAFF. The chain joins TRBV6-5 to TRBJ1-1; TRBD1 agrees at 7 bases. Germline V gene data show CDR1 as MNHEY and CDR2 as SVGAGI. Trimming took 4 bases from V and 7 from J; bases not matched to a gene: 6. The CDR3 is 13 residues long.

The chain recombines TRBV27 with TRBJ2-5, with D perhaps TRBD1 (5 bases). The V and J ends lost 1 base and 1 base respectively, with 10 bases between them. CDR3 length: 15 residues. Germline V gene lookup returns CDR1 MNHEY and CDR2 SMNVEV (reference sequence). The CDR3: CASSLWAGIQETQYF. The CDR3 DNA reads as TGTGCCAGCAGTTTATGGGCAGGGATCCAAGAGACCCAGTACTTC.

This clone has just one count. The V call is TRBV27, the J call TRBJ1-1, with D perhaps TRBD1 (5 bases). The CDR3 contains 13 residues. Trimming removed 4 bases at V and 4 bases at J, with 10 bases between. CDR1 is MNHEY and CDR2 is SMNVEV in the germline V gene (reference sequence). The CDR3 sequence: CASSSGMATEAFF. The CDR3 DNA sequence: TGTGCCAGCAGTTCAGGGATGGCCACTGAAGCTTTCTTT.

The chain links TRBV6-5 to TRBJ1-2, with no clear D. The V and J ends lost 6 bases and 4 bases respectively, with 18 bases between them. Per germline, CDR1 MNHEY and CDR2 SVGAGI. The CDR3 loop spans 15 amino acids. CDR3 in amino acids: CASSVSLPPSYGYTF. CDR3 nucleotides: TGTGCCAGCAGCGTTTCACTCCCTCCTAGCTATGGCTACACCTTC.

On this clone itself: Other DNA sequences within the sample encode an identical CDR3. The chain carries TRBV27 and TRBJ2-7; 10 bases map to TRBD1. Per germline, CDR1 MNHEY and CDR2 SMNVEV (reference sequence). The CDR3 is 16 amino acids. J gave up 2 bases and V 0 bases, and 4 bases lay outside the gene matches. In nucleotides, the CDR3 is TGTGCCAGCAGTTTATCGGGACAGGGGACCCCCTACGAGCAGTACTTC. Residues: CASSLSGQGTPYEQYF.

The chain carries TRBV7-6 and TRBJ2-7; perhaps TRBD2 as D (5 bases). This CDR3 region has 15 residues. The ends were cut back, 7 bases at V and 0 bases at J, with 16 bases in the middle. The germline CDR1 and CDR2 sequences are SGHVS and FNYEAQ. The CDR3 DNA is TGTGCCAGCACCCAGTACAGTGGGAGCTCCTACGAGCAGTACTTC. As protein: CASTQYSGSSYEQYF.

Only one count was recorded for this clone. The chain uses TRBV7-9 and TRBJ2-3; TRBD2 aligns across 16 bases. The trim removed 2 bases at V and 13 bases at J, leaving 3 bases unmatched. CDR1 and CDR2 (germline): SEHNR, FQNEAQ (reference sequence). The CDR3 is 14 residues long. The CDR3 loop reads CASSLPGLAGGKYF. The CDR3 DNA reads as TGTGCCAGCAGCTTACCGGGACTAGCGGGGGGGAAGTATTTT.

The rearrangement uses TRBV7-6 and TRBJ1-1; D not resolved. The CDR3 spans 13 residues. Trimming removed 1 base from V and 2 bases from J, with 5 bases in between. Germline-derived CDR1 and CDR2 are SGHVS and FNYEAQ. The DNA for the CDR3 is TGTGCCAGCAGCTTAGATCCAAACACTGAAGCTTTCTTT. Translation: CASSLDPNTEAFF.

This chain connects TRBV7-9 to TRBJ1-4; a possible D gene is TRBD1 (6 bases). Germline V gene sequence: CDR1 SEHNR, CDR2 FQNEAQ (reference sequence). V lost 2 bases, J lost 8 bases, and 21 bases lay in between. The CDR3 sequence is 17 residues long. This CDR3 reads CASSLTAPGQGREKLFF. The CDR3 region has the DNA TGTGCCAGCAGCTTAACGGCCCCGGGACAAGGACGGGAAAAACTGTTTTTT.

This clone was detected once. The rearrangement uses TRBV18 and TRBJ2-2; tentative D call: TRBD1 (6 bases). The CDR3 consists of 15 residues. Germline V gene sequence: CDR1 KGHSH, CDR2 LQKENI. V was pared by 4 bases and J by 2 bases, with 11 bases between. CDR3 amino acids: CASSLQGLNTGELFF. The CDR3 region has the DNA TGTGCCAGCTCACTACAGGGATTAAACACCGGGGAGCTGTTTTTT. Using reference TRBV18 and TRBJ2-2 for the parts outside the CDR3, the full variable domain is NAGVMQNPRHLVRRRGQEARLRCSPMKGHSHVYWYRQLPEEGLKFMVYLQKENIIDESGMPKERFSAEFPKEGPSILRIQQVVRGDSAAYFCASSLQGLNTGELFFGEGSRLTVL.

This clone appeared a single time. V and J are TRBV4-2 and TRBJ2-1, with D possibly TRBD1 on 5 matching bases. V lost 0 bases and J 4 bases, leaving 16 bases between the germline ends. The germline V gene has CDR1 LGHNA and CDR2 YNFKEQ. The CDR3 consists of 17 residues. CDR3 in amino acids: CASSQDGARAAYNEQFF. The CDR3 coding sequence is TGTGCCAGCAGCCAAGATGGGGCCAGGGCTGCATACAATGAGCAGTTCTTC.

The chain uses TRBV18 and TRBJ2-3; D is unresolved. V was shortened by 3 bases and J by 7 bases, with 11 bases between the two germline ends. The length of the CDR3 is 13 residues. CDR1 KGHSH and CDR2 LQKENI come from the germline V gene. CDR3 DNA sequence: TGTGCCAGCTCACCTCCTTCAGAAAATACGCAGTATTTT. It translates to CASSPPSENTQYF.

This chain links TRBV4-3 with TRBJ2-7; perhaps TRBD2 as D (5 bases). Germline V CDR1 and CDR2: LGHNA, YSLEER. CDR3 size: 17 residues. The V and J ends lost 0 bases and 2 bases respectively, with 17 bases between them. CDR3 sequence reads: CASSQEEAGKSPYEQYV. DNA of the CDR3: TGCGCCAGCAGCCAAGAGGAGGCCGGGAAATCGCCCTACGAGCAGTACGTC.